This T cell receptor (beta chain) was observed in a study of CD8+ T cells in alopecia areata (dated by TCRdb to the late 2010s). Some background on the complete study: Treated patients were enrolled in an open-label pilot trial of oral tofacitinib, 5 to 10 mg twice daily, for moderate-to-severe alopecia areata. TCRbeta CDR3 regions were amplified by immunoSEQ multiplex PCR using 35 Vbeta forward and 13 Jbeta reverse primers. Biopsies were taken from tofacitinib-treated patients at baseline and at 4 and 24 weeks of treatment, and a later scalp biopsy was taken in several of the tofacitinib-treated patients. The study used high-throughput TCRbeta sequencing to examine T cell clonal expansion in alopecia areata, in both the C3H/HeJ mouse model and human patients. The RNA source kit depended on sample type: the PAXgene miRNA kit for fixed scalp, the miRNeasy kit for PBMCs, and the RNeasy kit for mouse skin. For the treated patients, the SALT score, which quantifies what percentage of scalp surface area is affected, served as the measure of disease severity. Tofacitinib was administered for 6 to 18 months, and 6 months of follow-up off drug were then conducted to assess delayed response and recurrence. Clonality in the scalp was compared among normal scalp (n=4), patchy alopecia areata scalp (n=8), and alopecia totalis/universalis scalp (n=8). Scalp tissue and sorted CD4+ and CD8+ peripheral blood T cells from patchy and totalis/universalis alopecia areata patients and from healthy controls were covered by human TCRbeta sequencing.

The paper as a whole reports these results and caveats: Because the treated cohort was small and included a single nonresponder, larger studies are needed to assess links between baseline CD8+ expansion and response. Lesional scalp, especially in alopecia totalis/universalis, showed higher clonality and more expanded CD8+ clones than normal scalp, suggesting antigenic drive. Unlike mouse skin, which is dominated by gammadelta T cells, normal human skin has resident alphabeta T cells that are also sequenced, and this complicates analysis of the scalp TCR repertoire. TCR sequences shared between patients were less clear than in mice, possibly partly because of HLA diversity in the patient population. During tofacitinib treatment, many expanded lesional clones remained in scalp and blood, and this persistence may partly explain relapse after treatment is stopped. Tofacitinib significantly decreased scalp clonality and the number of expanded CD8+ clones among the top 100 scalp clones.

This clone has more than one count but fewer than ten. The antigen this receptor binds is unknown. The input lacks base qualities; no much larger clone sits a single base away. Libraries came from the immunoSEQ multiplex PCR assay. RNA was extracted from all samples and reverse transcribed into cDNA, which served as template for TCR sequencing. First-strand cDNA was synthesized using SuperScript III with a 2:1 mix of oligo-dT and random hexamers. A synthetic immune receptor repertoire was used to assess amplification bias, and residual bias was removed computationally. On the study's bioinformatics: Raw reads were preprocessed to remove errors, and CDR3 was defined according to IMGT conventions as the region from the conserved cysteine to phenylalanine. To get clonality, Shannon entropy was normalized by log2 of the number of productive unique TCRs and the result was subtracted from 1. Scalp TCRbeta sequences were cross-referenced with sorted blood CD4 and CD8 repertoires so that the CD4 or CD8 identity of scalp clones could be inferred. Imported from immuneACCESS, the table was reduced by TCRdb to in-frame sequences with V and J called. These copies leave out some clones; in studies compared against another copy, an unresolved V gene accounts for under half, and the cause of the remainder is not known. V, J and clone size derive from that table, while D and trimming were established from the DNA sequence. The table for this sample lists some 190,000 clones; about three fifths of them were counted only once. The ten largest clones represent over 0.9% of the sample.

What the time point label conveys for this sample: around 24 weeks on oral tofacitinib. The sample's treatment or condition label, decoded: oral pan-JAK inhibitor, 5-10 mg twice daily. Peripheral blood and lesional scalp punch biopsies were obtained from patients with alopecia areata. PBMCs were isolated by density centrifugation and stained for CD3, CD4 and CD8, and CD4+ and CD8+ T cells were sorted on a FACSAria. From cysteine to phenylalanine, the CDR3 is 14 amino acids long. Only CDR3 DNA is held: 42 bases, read in frame from base 1. V trim: 6 bases; J trim: 5 bases; unmatched bases: 7. Sequences MNHEY (CDR1) and SMNVEV (CDR2) are obtained from the germline V gene (reference sequence).

Material: CD4+ T cells sorted from blood, obtained at week 24, from a patient treated with tofacitinib. This receptor was identified in a human donor with alopecia areata. This receptor chain uses TRBV27 and TRBJ2-3, and 8 junctional nucleotides match TRBD2. The CDR3 reads as follows: CASSFVAGRDTQYF. The nucleotide sequence is TGTGCCAGCAGCTTTGTAGCGGGAAGAGATACGCAGTATTTT.